The 26 T cell receptor beta chains below come from one sample, sequenced in a study of blood T cells in healthy people across ages. A J-beta primer mix and a sample-barcoded 5' primer were used in a second PCR of about 6 to 12 cycles. TCRdb ran MiXCR on the 5' RACE reads and lists one entry per CDR3 protein. Of roughly 560,000 distinct CDR3 sequences in the sample, less than 25% were seen once. This same sample was also part of a study on T cells of mothers and their children.

Specimen: blood. The receptors originated from a boy between 10 and 17 years old in good health.

This clonotype appeared a few times. J is TRBJ2-5 and V is TRBV7-2, with a weak D call TRBD2 (6 bases). Trimming cost V 6 bases and J 5 bases, with 13 bases left between them. Germline-derived CDR1 and CDR2 are SGHTA and FQGNSA. The CDR3 has 13 residues. CDR3 amino acids: CASRERVGETQYF. In DNA, the CDR3 is TGTGCCAGCAGGGAGCGGGTGGGGGAGACCCAGTACTTC. Together with reference TRBV7-2 and TRBJ2-5, the CDR3 gives the full variable domain: GAGVSQSPSNKVTEKGKDVELRCDPISGHTALYWYRQSLGQGLEFLIYFQGNSAPDKSGLPSDRFSAERTGGSVSTLTIQRTQQEDSAVYLCASRERVGETQYFGPGTRLLVL.

This clonotype was recorded many times. V is TRBV12-3 or TRBV12-4 and J is TRBJ2-5; TRBD2 might be the D (6 bases). The J call may be faulty, since TRBJ2-7 better matches the DNA end. The CDR3 covers 13 residues. The CDR3 here is CASSLAGGFEQYF. As DNA, the CDR3 is TGTGCCAGCAGTTTAGCGGGAGGCTTCGAGCAGTACTTC.

The V call is TRBV7-6, the J call TRBJ2-7; 11 bases map to TRBD2. The CDR3 sequence is 16 residues long. Germline V gives CDR1 SGHVS, CDR2 FNYEAQ. The V segment lost 4 bases and the J segment 0 bases; nucleotides outside the gene matches: 5. The chain's CDR3 is CASSSSTSGSSYEQYF. In DNA, the CDR3 is TGTGCCAGCAGCTCCTCAACTAGCGGGAGCTCCTACGAGCAGTACTTC.

This chain connects TRBV2 to TRBJ1-5; 11 bases fit TRBD1. V shed 8 bases and J 7 bases; nucleotides not matched to a gene: 4. The CDR3 runs 13 residues. The V gene's germline CDR1 is SNHLY and CDR2 FYNNEI. Here the CDR3 reads CASGQGAKQPQHF. DNA for the CDR3: TGTGCCAGCGGACAGGGGGCGAAGCAGCCCCAGCATTTT.

This clonotype has just one count. This sequence joins TRBV2 and TRBJ2-7; 7 bases agree with TRBD2. The germline gives CDR1 SNHLY, CDR2 FYNNEI. This CDR3 spans 16 amino acids. J was trimmed by 3 bases and V by 4 bases; bases with no gene match: 12. CDR3 in DNA: TGTGCCAGCAGTGTTTCTCCTGGCGGGGGAGGCTACGAGCAGTACTTC. It specifies CASSVSPGGGGYEQYF.

The J gene is TRBJ1-1, the V gene TRBV7-9; D remains ambiguous. There are 12 residues in the CDR3. The germline V gene has CDR1 SEHNR and CDR2 FQNEAQ (reference sequence). The V and J ends lost 0 bases and 7 bases respectively, with 6 bases between them. The CDR3 bases are TGTGCCAGCAGCTTAGCACCCGATGAAGCTTTCTTT. This gives the protein CASSLAPDEAFF.

Ten or more counts support this clonotype. The CDR3 loop reads CASSAGLASLGGETQYF. The CDR3 nucleotides read TGTGCCAGCAGTGCGGGACTAGCGTCCTTAGGGGGGGAGACCCAGTACTTC. This chain connects TRBV9 to TRBJ2-5; 10 nucleotides align to TRBD2. Germline lookup yields CDR1 SGDLS and CDR2 YYNGEE. The junction had 15 bases not matched to a gene; V was cut back by 5 bases and J by 5 bases. CDR3 length: 17 amino acids.

This clonotype was recorded only once. The V call is TRBV27, the J call TRBJ1-6; a weak D match, TRBD1 (5 bases). Germline CDR1 reads MNHEY; CDR2 reads SMNVEV (reference sequence). Trimming pared 1 base from V and 10 bases from J, leaving 14 bases between. This CDR3 contains 15 residues. The CDR3 DNA is TGTGCCAGCAGTTTATGGGGCAGGGCACGGTCACCCCTCCACTTT. As protein: CASSLWGRARSPLHF.

This clonotype was counted a few times. The chain carries TRBV27 and TRBJ1-5, with D tentatively TRBD1 (6 bases). This CDR3 is 14 amino acids long. Germline V gene lookup returns CDR1 MNHEY and CDR2 SMNVEV (reference sequence). Trimming cost V 5 bases and J 3 bases, with 11 bases left between them. The DNA for the CDR3 is TGTGCCAGCAGTCATGGACAGTCCAATCAGCCCCAGCATTTT. Its translation: CASSHGQSNQPQHF.

This clonotype was observed many times. The chain is built from TRBV28 and TRBJ2-5, with TRBD1 as a possible D gene (6 bases). Trimming left V 9 bases short and J 2 bases short, with 19 bases between. Germline V CDR1 and CDR2: MDHEN, SYDVKM. The CDR3 runs 15 residues. The CDR3 DNA sequence: TGTGCCAGTCACTCAGAACAGGGTGGTCAAGAGACCCAGTACTTC. This encodes CASHSEQGGQETQYF.

The chain uses TRBV14 and TRBJ2-1; 11 nucleotides align to TRBD1. The CDR3 is made up of 17 amino acids. With 4 bases clipped from V and 5 bases from J, the junction kept 10 bases outside the gene matches. Germline V gene sequence: CDR1 SGHDN, CDR2 FVKESK. The DNA for the CDR3 is TGTGCCAGCAGCCCCGGGACAGGGGGGGATTTCGACAATGAGCAGTTCTTC. Amino acid sequence: CASSPGTGGDFDNEQFF. The complete variable domain, with remaining parts taken from reference TRBV14 and TRBJ2-1, reads EAGVTQFPSHSVIEKGQTVTLRCDPISGHDNLYWYRRVMGKEIKFLLHFVKESKQDESGMPNNRFLAERTGGTYSTLKVQPAELEDSGVYFCASSPGTGGDFDNEQFFGPGTRLTVL.

This clonotype was detected many times. The CDR3 DNA sequence: TGTGCCAGCAGCTTAGGGGTGTCGTACAATGAGCAGTTCTTC. The encoded protein is CASSLGVSYNEQFF. The V and J genes are TRBV7-2 and TRBJ2-1; D is uncertain. V gave up 1 base and J gave up 4 bases, with 8 bases separating them. The CDR3 loop spans 14 amino acids. The germline V gene encodes CDR1 SGHTA and CDR2 FQGNSA.

This clonotype was detected many times. This chain links TRBV12-3 or TRBV12-4 with TRBJ2-5; 7 nucleotides align to TRBD2. With 6 bases clipped from V and 3 bases from J, the junction kept 10 bases outside the gene matches. The CDR3 runs 15 residues. CDR3 nucleotide sequence: TGTGCCAGCAGCTCTCGAGGGGCGGGAGAAGAGACCCAGTACTTC. Protein sequence: CASSSRGAGEETQYF.

In this sample, this clonotype turned up a few times. The chain links TRBV25-1 to TRBJ2-5; tentatively, D is TRBD2 (6 bases). Trimming stripped 6 bases from V and 1 base from J, with 9 bases between. Germline V gene data show CDR1 as MGHDK and CDR2 as SYGVNS. There are 13 residues in the CDR3. The CDR3: CASRDYPQETQYF. The CDR3 region has the DNA TGTGCCAGCAGGGACTACCCCCAAGAGACCCAGTACTTC.

Turning to this clonotype: The conserved phenylalanine or tryptophan is not found at the CDR3 terminus, so this likely reflects a read error. It is unclear where the CDR3 begins or ends on the DNA, so no DNA is shown, and the CDR3 is as TCRdb lists it. V and J are TRBV3-1 and TRBJ2-3; TRBD1 reflects the table's D call only, with no check against the DNA. The CDR3 contains 14 residues when both ends are counted. Germline V gene sequence: CDR1 LGHDT, CDR2 YNNKEL (reference sequence). CDR3 protein: CASRGPDRTGGEYL.

The chain couples TRBV18 to TRBJ2-4; no definite D call. The CDR3 contains 14 residues. In germline, CDR1 is KGHSH, CDR2 LQKENI. V lost 4 bases and J lost 2, with 9 bases in between. The CDR3 reads CASSHLPSKNIQYF. CDR3 in DNA: TGTGCCAGCTCACATCTACCGTCCAAAAACATTCAGTACTTC.

DNA of the CDR3: TGTGCCAGCAGTGATGAGGGGGGCACAGATACGCAGTATTTT. Translation: CASSDEGGTDTQYF. V gene TRBV2 combines with J gene TRBJ2-3, with a possible D match to TRBD1 (6 bases). The CDR3 covers 14 residues. CDR1 and CDR2 (germline): SNHLY, FYNNEI. Trimming removed 3 bases at V and 1 base at J, with 8 bases between.

Notes on this clonotype: The junction and the germline gene differ at one end; a read error may be behind it. The chain uses TRBV12-3 or TRBV12-4 and TRBJ1-1; TRBD1 matches 7 bases. The CDR3 contains 11 residues. The CDR3 region has the DNA TGTGCCAGCAGTTCCGGGACAGTGCTGGGGTTT. It encodes CASSSGTVLGF.

This clonotype was observed a handful of times. CDR3 residues: CASSSGRGPYNEQFF. CDR3 in DNA: TGTGCCAGCAGCTCTGGCCGGGGGCCCTACAATGAGCAGTTCTTC. The chain recombines TRBV7-2 with TRBJ2-1, with D perhaps being TRBD1 or TRBD2 (6 bases each). From germline, CDR1 is SGHTA and CDR2 FQGNSA. The CDR3 runs to 15 residues. With 4 bases removed from V and 2 bases from J, the gap between germline ends came to 12 bases.

V is TRBV20-1 and J is TRBJ2-1, with D hard to call. Germline values: CDR1 DFQATT, CDR2 SNEGSKA (reference sequence). The V and J ends lost 3 bases and 2 bases respectively, with 14 bases between them. CDR3 size: 15 residues. CDR3 DNA sequence: TGCAGTGCTAGTCACAGCAGATACCCCTACAATGAGCAGTTCTTC. Translation: CSASHSRYPYNEQFF.

V is TRBV12-3 or TRBV12-4 and J is TRBJ2-3; D remains unclear. The length of the CDR3 is 13 residues. The V end was cut by 9 bases, the J end by 3 bases, with 13 bases between. CDR3 sequence (DNA): TGTGCCAGTAGGCCCGGTGGGACAGATACGCAGTATTTT. Encoded protein: CASRPGGTDTQYF.

This clonotype occurred a few times. This chain connects TRBV18 to TRBJ1-6; D may be TRBD1 (5 bases). This CDR3 has 15 amino acids. The V end was cut by 3 bases, the J end by 7 bases, with 13 bases between. Germline CDR1 and CDR2: KGHSH and LQKENI. The CDR3 sequence is CASSPQRDSNSPLHF. CDR3 nucleotides: TGTGCCAGCTCACCGCAACGGGACTCCAATTCACCCCTCCACTTT. The full variable domain, with the rest looked up from reference TRBV18 and TRBJ1-6, is NAGVMQNPRHLVRRRGQEARLRCSPMKGHSHVYWYRQLPEEGLKFMVYLQKENIIDESGMPKERFSAEFPKEGPSILRIQQVVRGDSAAYFCASSPQRDSNSPLHFGNGTRLTVT.

J is TRBJ2-2 and V is TRBV5-4, with TRBD2 as a possible D gene (6 bases). Trimming left V 2 bases short and J 6 bases short, with 11 bases between. The CDR3 has 14 amino acids. Germline CDR1 is SGHNT and CDR2 is YYREEE (reference sequence). CDR3 sequence reads: CASSFPGVAGELFF. The CDR3 DNA sequence: TGTGCCAGCAGCTTTCCGGGGGTGGCCGGGGAGCTGTTTTTT.

Notes on this clonotype: A read error may account for a junction end that differs from germline. The V call is TRBV7-2, the J call TRBJ2-7; weak D call: TRBD2 (6 bases). This CDR3 spans 12 amino acids. The germline V gene encodes CDR1 SGHTA and CDR2 FQGNSA. The CDR3, as DNA: TGTGCCAGCAGCTACGACCGGGACTGGATAAACTTC. Its translation: CASSYDRDWINF.

This clonotype was counted a few times. V gene TRBV6-5 combines with J gene TRBJ2-1, with D possibly called TRBD1 or TRBD2 (5 bases each). This CDR3 comprises 17 residues. V was trimmed by 4 bases and J by 2 bases, leaving 18 bases between them. Per the germline V gene, CDR1 is MNHEY and CDR2 is SVGAGI. The CDR3, as DNA: TGTGCCAGCAGTTGGGGAGAGGGGACGTTTACCTACAATGAGCAGTTCTTC. It is translated as CASSWGEGTFTYNEQFF.

This sequence joins TRBV11-2 and TRBJ2-5, with D perhaps being TRBD1 or TRBD2 (5 bases each). The J call may be wrong; the DNA end is better matched by TRBJ2-1. CDR3 length equals 12 residues. Germline V CDR1 and CDR2: SGHAT, FQNNGV. The CDR3 region has the DNA TGTGCCAGCAGTGTGCAGAGGGGTGAGCAGTTCTTC. It specifies CASSVQRGEQFF.